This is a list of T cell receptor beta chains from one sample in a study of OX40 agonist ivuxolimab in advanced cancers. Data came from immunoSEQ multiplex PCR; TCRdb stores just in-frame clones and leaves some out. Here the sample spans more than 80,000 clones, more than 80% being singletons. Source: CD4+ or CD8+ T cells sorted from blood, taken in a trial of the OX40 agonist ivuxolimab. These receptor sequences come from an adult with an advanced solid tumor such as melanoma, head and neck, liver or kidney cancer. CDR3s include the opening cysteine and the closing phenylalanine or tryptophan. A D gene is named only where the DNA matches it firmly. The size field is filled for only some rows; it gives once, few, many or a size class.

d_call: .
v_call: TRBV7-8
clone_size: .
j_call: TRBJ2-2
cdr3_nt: TGTGCCAGCAGCAAAATCACCGGGGAGCTGTTTTTT
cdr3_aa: CASSKITGELFF

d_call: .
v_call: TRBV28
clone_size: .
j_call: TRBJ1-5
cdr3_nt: TGTGCCAGCAGTTCGCCCGGGGGGTTTGTAAATCAGCCCCAGCATTTT
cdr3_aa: CASSSPGGFVNQPQHF

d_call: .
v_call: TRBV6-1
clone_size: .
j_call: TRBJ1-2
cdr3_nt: TGTGCCAGCAGTGACCCCGTGTTTATGGTCGGGGGCTACACCTTC
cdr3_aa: CASSDPVFMVGGYTF

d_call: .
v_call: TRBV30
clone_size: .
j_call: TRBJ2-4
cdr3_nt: TGTGCCTGGGGGCCCCCGCCGGGCCTAGCCAAAAACATTCAGTACTTC
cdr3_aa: CAWGPPPGLAKNIQYF

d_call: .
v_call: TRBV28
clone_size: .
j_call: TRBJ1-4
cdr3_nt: TGTGCAATCGGACAGATTAATGAAAAACTGTTTTTT
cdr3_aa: CAIGQINEKLFF

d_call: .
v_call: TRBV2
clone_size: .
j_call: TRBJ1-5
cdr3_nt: TGTGCCGCAGGCGACTTGAATCAGCCCCAGCATTTT
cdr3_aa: CAAGDLNQPQHF

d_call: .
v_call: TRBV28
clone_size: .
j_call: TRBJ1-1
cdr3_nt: TGTGCCAGCAGCCGCAGGGTGGCCACTGAAGCTTTCTTT
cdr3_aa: CASSRRVATEAFF

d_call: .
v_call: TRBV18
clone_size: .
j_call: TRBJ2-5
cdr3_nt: TGTGCCAGCTCACCACCGAACGGGCGGCAAGAGACCCAGTACTTC
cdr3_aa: CASSPPNGRQETQYF

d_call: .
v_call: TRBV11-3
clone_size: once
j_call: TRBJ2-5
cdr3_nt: TGTGCCAGCAGCCCTACCAGCAACCAAGAGACCCAGTACTTC
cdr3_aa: CASSPTSNQETQYF

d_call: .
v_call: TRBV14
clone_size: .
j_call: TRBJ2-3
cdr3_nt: TGTGCCAGCAGCCAAGGAGGACGGGTGGGGCGGGATACGCAGTATTTT
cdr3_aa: CASSQGGRVGRDTQYF

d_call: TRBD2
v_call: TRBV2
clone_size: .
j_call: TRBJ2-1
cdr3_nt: TGTGCCAGCAGAGGGAAAGAGGGACTAGCGCCAAGACGGGTTAATGAGCAGTTCTTC
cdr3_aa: CASRGKEGLAPRRVNEQFF

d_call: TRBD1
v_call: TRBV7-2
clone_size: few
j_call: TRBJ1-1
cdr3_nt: TGTGCCAGCAGCTTCGGGACAGACCAAGCTTTCTTT
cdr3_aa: CASSFGTDQAFF

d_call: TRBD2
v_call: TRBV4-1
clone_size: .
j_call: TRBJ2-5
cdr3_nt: TGCGCCAGCAGCCAGACAGGACTAGCGGGGAACCAAGAGACCCAGTACTTC
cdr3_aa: CASSQTGLAGNQETQYF

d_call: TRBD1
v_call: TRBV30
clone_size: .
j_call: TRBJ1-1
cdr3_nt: TGTGCCTGGAGCGCAGACAGGGGGAACACTGAAGCTTTCTTT
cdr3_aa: CAWSADRGNTEAFF

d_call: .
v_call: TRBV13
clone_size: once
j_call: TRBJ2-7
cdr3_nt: TGTGCCAGCAGCCCCGTGGGAAGGGAGCAGTACTTC
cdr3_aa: CASSPVGREQYF

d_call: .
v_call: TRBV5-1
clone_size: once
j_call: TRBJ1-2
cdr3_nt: TGCGCCAGCAGGATCCAGCCAAACTCTAACTATGGCTACACCTTC
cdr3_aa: CASRIQPNSNYGYTF

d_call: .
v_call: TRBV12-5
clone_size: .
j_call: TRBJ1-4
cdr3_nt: TGTGCTAGTGGGCCCGGACGGTCGCCTAATGAAAAACTGTTTTTT
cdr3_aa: CASGPGRSPNEKLFF

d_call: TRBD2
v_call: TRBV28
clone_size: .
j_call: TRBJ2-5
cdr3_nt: TGTGCCAGCAGACAACCGACAGGCGGGGGGGAGACCCAGTACTTC
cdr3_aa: CASRQPTGGGETQYF

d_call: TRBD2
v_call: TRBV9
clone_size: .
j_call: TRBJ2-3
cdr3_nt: TGTGCCAGCAGCGGAAGCGGGAGGGCCCCCGATACGCAGTATTTT
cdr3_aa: CASSGSGRAPDTQYF

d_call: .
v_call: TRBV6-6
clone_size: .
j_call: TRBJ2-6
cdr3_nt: TGTGCCAGCAGCCGGAGTACTTCTGGGGCCAACGTCCTGACTTTC
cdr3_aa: CASSRSTSGANVLTF

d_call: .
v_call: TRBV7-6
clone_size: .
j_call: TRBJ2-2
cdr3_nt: TGTGCCAGCAGGTCACTCGGGATGCTTACCGGGGAGCTGTTTTTT
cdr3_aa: CASRSLGMLTGELFF

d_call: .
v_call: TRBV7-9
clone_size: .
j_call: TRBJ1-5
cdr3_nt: TGTGCCAGCAGCCCACAGGAGGGTCAGCCCCAGCATTTT
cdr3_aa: CASSPQEGQPQHF

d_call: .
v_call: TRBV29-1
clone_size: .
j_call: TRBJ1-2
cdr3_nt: TGCAGCGTTGTGGGGGACGTAGGGAGCGACTATGGCTACACCTTC
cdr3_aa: CSVVGDVGSDYGYTF

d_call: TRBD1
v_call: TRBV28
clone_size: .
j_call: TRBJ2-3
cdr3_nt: TGTGCCAGCAGTTCGGGACAGGGGTCGACAGATACGCAGTATTTT
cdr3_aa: CASSSGQGSTDTQYF

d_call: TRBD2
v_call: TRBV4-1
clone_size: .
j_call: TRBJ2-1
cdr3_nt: TGCGCCAGCAGCCTACCCGGGGGGGCTGGAAAGTTCTTC
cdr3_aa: CASSLPGGAGKFF

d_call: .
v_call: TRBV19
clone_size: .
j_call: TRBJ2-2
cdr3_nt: TGTGCCAGCAGTATACCCTCGGGTGGAGGCAAGCTGTTTTTT
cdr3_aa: CASSIPSGGGKLFF

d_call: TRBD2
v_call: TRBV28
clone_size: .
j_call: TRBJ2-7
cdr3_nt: TGTGCCAGCAGACAAAAGAGACTAGCGGGAGGGACCTACGAGCAGTACTTC
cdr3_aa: CASRQKRLAGGTYEQYF

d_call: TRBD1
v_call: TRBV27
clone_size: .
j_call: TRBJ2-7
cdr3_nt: TGTGCCAGCAGTCGGAAGGGACAGGGGGCCTACGAGCAGTACTTC
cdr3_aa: CASSRKGQGAYEQYF

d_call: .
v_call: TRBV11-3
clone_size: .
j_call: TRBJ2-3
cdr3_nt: TGTGCCAGCAGCTTCCAGACTAGCACAGATACGCAGTATTTT
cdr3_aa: CASSFQTSTDTQYF

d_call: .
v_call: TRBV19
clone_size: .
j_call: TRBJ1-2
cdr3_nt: TGTGCCAGTAGAACTTCCGGGGCCAACTATGGCTACACCTTC
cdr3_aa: CASRTSGANYGYTF

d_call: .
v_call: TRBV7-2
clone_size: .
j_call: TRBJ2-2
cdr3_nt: TGTGCCAGCAGCTTCGGAAGGACCGGGGAGCTGTTTTTT
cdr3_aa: CASSFGRTGELFF

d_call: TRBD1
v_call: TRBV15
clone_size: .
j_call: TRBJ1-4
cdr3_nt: TGTGCCACTTCTGTTTCCGGGACAGGGATCAGGAAACTGTTTTTT
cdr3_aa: CATSVSGTGIRKLFF

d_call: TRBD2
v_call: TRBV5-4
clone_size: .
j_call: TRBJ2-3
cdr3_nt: TGTGCCAGCAGCTTGGGTCCCGCTAGCGGGAGCGATACGCAGTATTTT
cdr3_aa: CASSLGPASGSDTQYF

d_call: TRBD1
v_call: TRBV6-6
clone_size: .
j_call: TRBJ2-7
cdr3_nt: TGTGCCAGCAGTTACTCAGGGGACAGGGGGTTTGGCGAGCAGTACTTC
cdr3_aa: CASSYSGDRGFGEQYF

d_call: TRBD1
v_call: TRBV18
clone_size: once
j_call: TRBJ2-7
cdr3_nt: TGTGCCAGCTCACGGACAGGGTACTACGAGCAGTACTTC
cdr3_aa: CASSRTGYYEQYF

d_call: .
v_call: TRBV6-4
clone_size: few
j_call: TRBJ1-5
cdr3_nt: TGTGCCAGCAGTGACTTACGGGGAGATCAGCCCCAGCATTTT
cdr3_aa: CASSDLRGDQPQHF

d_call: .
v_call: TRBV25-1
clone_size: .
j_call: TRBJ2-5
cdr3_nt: TGTGCCAGCAGTGAAGGGGTCCGATCCTTAGAGACCCAGTACTTC
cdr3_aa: CASSEGVRSLETQYF